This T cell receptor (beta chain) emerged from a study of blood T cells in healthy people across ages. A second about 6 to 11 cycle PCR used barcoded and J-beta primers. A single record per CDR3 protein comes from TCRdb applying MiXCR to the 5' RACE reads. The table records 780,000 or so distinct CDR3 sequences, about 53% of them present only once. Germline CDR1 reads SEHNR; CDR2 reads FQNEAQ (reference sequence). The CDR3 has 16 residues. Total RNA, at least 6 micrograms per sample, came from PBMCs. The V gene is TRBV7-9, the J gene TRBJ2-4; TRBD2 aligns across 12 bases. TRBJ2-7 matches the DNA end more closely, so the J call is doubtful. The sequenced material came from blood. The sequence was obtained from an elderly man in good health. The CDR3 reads CASSLGGLAGRYEQYF. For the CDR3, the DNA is TGTGCCAGCAGCTTAGGCGGACTAGCGGGAAGGTACGAGCAGTACTTC.